These 32 T cell receptor beta chains were sequenced from one sample in a study of beta chain features in type 1 diabetes. The study reverse transcribed the entire isolated RNA, so it sequenced expressed TCRB transcripts. The repertoire was sequenced with immunoSEQ multiplex PCR; TCRdb's copy has only in-frame clones and lacks some. The data contain about 16,000 clones, approximately 55% of them singletons. What was sequenced was stem cell memory CD4+ T cells from blood. The receptors shown here come from a young woman in good health.

This chain joins TRBV7-2 and TRBJ2-3; TRBD2 might be the D (6 bases). Germline lookup yields CDR1 SGHTA and CDR2 FQGNSA. The CDR3 runs 16 residues. Trimming took 2 bases from V and 4 from J, leaving 16 bases between them. In nucleotides, the CDR3 is TGTGCCAGCAGCTTACCACGGGGAGCGGGTGCAGATACGCAGTATTTT. Its translation is CASSLPRGAGADTQYF.

The CDR3 region is CASSLRTSGSYEQYF. The CDR3 coding sequence is TGTGCCAGCAGCTTAAGGACTAGCGGGTCCTACGAGCAGTACTTC. The rearrangement uses TRBV7-2 and TRBJ2-7; 11 bases line up with TRBD2. After removal of 2 bases from V and 1 base from J, the junction contained 1 base not matched to a gene. Germline CDR1 and CDR2: SGHTA and FQGNSA. This CDR3 contains 15 residues.

This rearrangement joins TRBV30 to TRBJ2-2, with TRBD2 identical over 7 bases. Germline lookup yields CDR1 GTSNPN and CDR2 SVGIG (reference sequence). Unmatched junction bases numbered 8, after V lost 3 bases and J lost 7 bases. The CDR3 is 14 amino acids. CDR3 sequence reads: CAWSPAGAIGELFF. DNA of the CDR3: TGTGCCTGGAGCCCGGCGGGAGCCATCGGGGAGCTGTTTTTT.

The V call is TRBV7-2, the J call TRBJ1-1, with D possibly being TRBD1 (5 bases). Germline V gene data show CDR1 as SGHTA and CDR2 as FQGNSA. The CDR3 length is 13 residues. Trimming took off 2 bases at V and 2 bases at J, with 6 bases between the two ends. This CDR3 is CASSLRGNTEAFF. The CDR3 DNA is TGTGCCAGCAGCTTAAGGGGTAACACTGAAGCTTTCTTT.

This clone was counted between two and nine times. The gene calls are TRBV6-1 and TRBJ1-5, with D maybe TRBD1 (6 bases). V lost 8 bases to trimming and J lost 0 bases, with 14 bases between them. The germline CDR1 and CDR2 sequences are MNHNS and SASEGT. This CDR3 comprises 15 residues. CDR3 DNA sequence: TGTGCCAGCGGCAGGGGCGACCTTAGCAATCAGCCCCAGCATTTT. This translates into CASGRGDLSNQPQHF.

V usage is TRBV18 and J usage is TRBJ2-3, with D uncertain. The germline CDR1 and CDR2 sequences are KGHSH and LQKENI. The CDR3 is made up of 16 amino acids. V dropped 3 bases and J dropped 4 bases, with 17 bases sitting between them. The CDR3 spells CASSPLRVQGPDTQYF. The DNA for the CDR3 is TGTGCCAGCTCACCGCTCCGGGTTCAAGGTCCAGATACGCAGTATTTT. Using reference TRBV18 and TRBJ2-3 for the parts outside the CDR3, the full variable domain is NAGVMQNPRHLVRRRGQEARLRCSPMKGHSHVYWYRQLPEEGLKFMVYLQKENIIDESGMPKERFSAEFPKEGPSILRIQQVVRGDSAAYFCASSPLRVQGPDTQYFGPGTRLTVL.

The rearrangement uses TRBV5-1 and TRBJ2-3, with D maybe TRBD1 (6 bases). There are 14 residues in the CDR3. Germline V gene data show CDR1 as SGHRS and CDR2 as YFSETQ. With 3 bases removed from V and 6 bases from J, the gap between germline ends came to 14 bases. The CDR3, as DNA: TGCGCCAGCAGCTCCGGGACACCACGCGATACGCAGTATTTT. This gives the protein CASSSGTPRDTQYF.

The chain employs TRBV6-1 and TRBJ2-5; TRBD1 matches at 7 bases. After removal of 6 bases from V and 7 bases from J, the junction contained 14 bases not matched to a gene. Per the germline V gene, CDR1 is MNHNS and CDR2 is SASEGT. The CDR3 consists of 15 residues. CDR3 nucleotide sequence: TGTGCCAGCAGACAGGGGAAGGTGGTGTCGGGGACCCAGTACTTC. Its protein product is CASRQGKVVSGTQYF.

The sample holds a few counts of this clone. In nucleotides, the CDR3 is TGTGCCTGGAGTGTATGGGGCGCGGTGGCTGAAGCTTTCTTT. The encoded protein is CAWSVWGAVAEAFF. The rearrangement links TRBV30 to TRBJ1-1, with D tentatively TRBD1 (5 bases). The V gene lost 0 bases and the J gene lost 6 bases, with 14 bases spanning the gap. This CDR3 region has 14 residues. Germline CDR1 GTSNPN, CDR2 SVGIG (reference sequence).

The chain is built from TRBV30 and TRBJ1-6; D not certain. Germline V gene lookup returns CDR1 GTSNPN and CDR2 SVGIG (reference sequence). Trimming left V 0 bases short and J 8 bases short, with 11 bases between. The CDR3 contains 14 residues. CDR3 nucleotide sequence: TGTGCCTGGAGTGTTGAAGGGCGGGATTCACCCCTCCACTTT. This codes for CAWSVEGRDSPLHF.

The DNA of the CDR3 is TGCGCCAGCAGCCAAGGAATTTCCAGCGACACTGAAGCTTTCTTT. Translation: CASSQGISSDTEAFF. The gene calls are TRBV5-1 and TRBJ1-1; D is unclear. CDR3 length: 15 amino acids. Looked up from germline, CDR1 is SGHRS and CDR2 is YFSETQ. Trimming took off 4 bases at V and 3 bases at J, with 16 bases between the two ends.

This clone was seen a few times. V and J are TRBV11-3 and TRBJ1-2, with D perhaps TRBD1 (6 bases). V was cut by 3 bases and J by 2 bases, with 10 bases left in between. CDR3 length: 14 amino acids. Germline V gene data show CDR1 as SGHNT and CDR2 as YENEEA. The CDR3 loop is CASSFPGDNYGYTF. In DNA form, the CDR3 reads TGTGCCAGCAGCTTCCCAGGGGACAACTATGGCTACACCTTC.

The CDR3 bases are TGCGCCAGCAGCTCGGGGGACGCCCCGGTGACCCAGTACTTC. The encoded protein is CASSSGDAPVTQYF. The chain joins TRBV5-1 to TRBJ2-5; TRBD2 is a possible D gene (6 bases). The V gene's germline CDR1 is SGHRS and CDR2 YFSETQ. V lost 3 bases and J lost 7, with 16 bases in between. The CDR3 has 14 amino acids.

This sequence joins TRBV4-2 and TRBJ2-1; 10 bases match TRBD1. This CDR3 has 17 residues. V was clipped by 4 bases and J by 5 bases; unmatched bases: 11. The germline V gene has CDR1 LGHNA and CDR2 YNFKEQ. The CDR3 nucleotides are TGTGCCAGCAGCCGGATGCCGGGACAGGGGATCCACAATGAGCAGTTCTTC. Its translation is CASSRMPGQGIHNEQFF.

This clone was seen a single time. The V call is TRBV5-4, the J call TRBJ2-7; the match to TRBD2 covers 9 bases. V shed 3 bases and J 5 bases; nucleotides not matched to a gene: 3. The V gene's germline CDR1 is SGHNT and CDR2 YYREEE (reference sequence). The CDR3 is 13 residues long. The CDR3 loop reads CASSSGTSNEQYF. In nucleotides, the CDR3 is TGTGCCAGCAGCTCCGGGACTAGCAACGAGCAGTACTTC.

This chain links TRBV7-6 with TRBJ2-7; possible D gene TRBD2, 7 bases. The CDR3 sequence is 16 residues long. Germline lookup yields CDR1 SGHVS and CDR2 FNYEAQ. V was cut by 4 bases and J by 0 bases, with 16 bases left in between. The chain's CDR3 is CASSWGGRGGSYEQYF. The CDR3 DNA follows: TGTGCCAGCAGCTGGGGGGGGCGGGGTGGCTCCTACGAGCAGTACTTC.

This clone has a handful of counts. The rearrangement uses TRBV7-9 and TRBJ2-3, with a tentative D call TRBD1 (6 bases). The CDR3 length is 16 residues. In germline, CDR1 is SEHNR, CDR2 FQNEAQ (reference sequence). The V and J ends lost 3 bases and 0 bases respectively, with 13 bases between them. The chain's CDR3 is CASSFSRGLSTDTQYF. The CDR3, as DNA: TGTGCCAGCAGCTTCTCCAGGGGCCTTAGCACAGATACGCAGTATTTT.

The genes are TRBV5-1 and TRBJ2-5; 11 bases map to TRBD1. CDR3 length: 13 amino acids. The germline CDR1 and CDR2 sequences are SGHRS and YFSETQ. V lost 4 bases to trimming and J lost 8 bases; unmatched junction nucleotides: 4. DNA for the CDR3: TGCGCCAGCAGCCCGGACAGGGGGCGAACCCAGTACTTC. Its protein is CASSPDRGRTQYF. Based on the CDR3 plus reference TRBV5-1 and TRBJ2-5, the full variable domain is KAGVTQTPRYLIKTRGQQVTLSCSPISGHRSVSWYQQTPGQGLQFLFEYFSETQRNKGNFPGRFSGRQFSNSRSEMNVSTLELGDSALYLCASSPDRGRTQYFGPGTRLLVL.

The sample holds a few counts of this clone. This sequence joins TRBV2 and TRBJ2-7; 11 bases fit TRBD1. Germline CDR1 reads SNHLY; CDR2 reads FYNNEI. This CDR3 spans 15 amino acids. Trimming took 6 bases from V and 3 from J; bases not matched to a gene: 7. CDR3 in DNA: TGTGCCAGCAGCGAACCCGGGACAGGGGGCTACGAGCAGTACTTC. Protein product: CASSEPGTGGYEQYF.

The V call is TRBV4-2, the J call TRBJ2-1; 9 bases match TRBD2. Germline V gene lookup returns CDR1 LGHNA and CDR2 YNFKEQ. V shed 4 bases and J 6 bases; nucleotides not matched to a gene: 7. The CDR3 spans 15 residues. This CDR3 is CASSPEAGGRNEQFF. The CDR3 DNA reads as TGTGCCAGCAGCCCGGAAGCGGGGGGTCGCAATGAGCAGTTCTTC.

This clone was seen a handful of times. CDR3 in amino acids: CASSAESRGQYF. CDR3 bases: TGTGCCAGCAGCGCTGAGTCCCGGGGGCAGTACTTC. The chain couples TRBV7-9 to TRBJ2-7; weak D call: TRBD2 (5 bases). The CDR3 loop spans 12 amino acids. Germline CDR1 is SEHNR and CDR2 is FQNEAQ (reference sequence). The V gene lost 5 bases and the J gene lost 9 bases, with 14 bases spanning the gap.

The genes are TRBV2 and TRBJ1-1; maybe TRBD1 (6 bases). The V gene's germline CDR1 is SNHLY and CDR2 FYNNEI. V was pared by 8 bases and J by 6 bases, with 16 bases between. The CDR3 sequence is 13 residues long. CDR3 sequence (DNA): TGTGCCAGCTCAGGGGAGGGGGTTCCTGAAGCTTTCTTT. As protein: CASSGEGVPEAFF.

The chain recombines TRBV10-3 with TRBJ2-1, with 10 bases that match TRBD2. With 0 bases clipped from V and 0 bases from J, the junction kept 8 bases outside the gene matches. CDR3 size: 19 residues. The V gene's germline CDR1 is ENHRY and CDR2 SYGVKD. Written as DNA, the CDR3 is TGTGCCATCAGTGAGTCGAGGCAAGCGGGAGGGCCCTCCTACAATGAGCAGTTCTTC. Residues: CAISESRQAGGPSYNEQFF.

The gene calls are TRBV7-2 and TRBJ2-7, with D possibly matching TRBD2 (5 bases). This CDR3 is built from 16 residues. The V and J ends lost 6 bases and 7 bases respectively, with 25 bases between them. Germline CDR1 reads SGHTA; CDR2 reads FQGNSA. CDR3 loop: CASSRSIGLAAREQYF. The DNA of the CDR3 is TGTGCCAGCAGTCGCTCTATTGGACTTGCCGCGAGAGAGCAGTACTTC.

This clone was counted a single time. The rearrangement links TRBV19 to TRBJ1-1, with 9 bases lining up with TRBD1. This CDR3 region has 16 residues. Germline CDR1 LNHDA, CDR2 SQIVND (reference sequence). V was clipped by 6 bases and J by 4 bases; unmatched bases: 12. The CDR3 DNA is TGTGCCAGTAGATTCTCCGTCGGGGACAGGGTCACTGAAGCTTTCTTT. Its translation: CASRFSVGDRVTEAFF.

This sequence joins TRBV5-1 and TRBJ1-1, with D possibly being TRBD1 (5 bases). Germline V lookup: CDR1 SGHRS, CDR2 YFSETQ. The CDR3 consists of 14 residues. V shed 3 bases and J shed 2 bases, with 11 bases lying between them. CDR3 protein: CASSSLTGNTEAFF. The CDR3 nucleotides are TGCGCCAGCAGCTCACTCACAGGTAACACTGAAGCTTTCTTT.

J is TRBJ2-1 and V is TRBV12-5, with 9 positions matching TRBD2. With V trimmed by 2 bases and J by 7 bases, 15 bases remained unmatched. CDR3 length equals 18 residues. In germline, CDR1 is LGHNT, CDR2 FRNRAP. CDR3 DNA: TGTGCTAGTGGTTTGTCCCGGGCGGTGGGACTAGCATCGAATGAGCAGTTCTTC. Protein product: CASGLSRAVGLASNEQFF.

V usage is TRBV5-5 and J usage is TRBJ2-3; 9 nucleotides align to TRBD2. The J segment lost 3 bases and the V segment lost 4 bases, leaving 9 bases of the junction unmatched. Germline values: CDR1 SGHKS, CDR2 YYEKEE (reference sequence). The CDR3 is 16 residues long. Here the CDR3 reads CASSRVAGVGTDTQYF. In nucleotides, the CDR3 is TGTGCCAGCAGCAGGGTAGCGGGAGTCGGGACAGATACGCAGTATTTT. Based on the CDR3 plus reference TRBV5-5 and TRBJ2-3, the full variable domain is DAGVTQSPTHLIKTRGQQVTLRCSPISGHKSVSWYQQVLGQGPQFIFQYYEKEERGRGNFPDRFSARQFPNYSSELNVNALLLGDSALYLCASSRVAGVGTDTQYFGPGTRLTVL.

The chain links TRBV5-1 to TRBJ1-4; a possible D gene is TRBD1 (6 bases). The ends were cut back, 0 bases at V and 7 bases at J, with 16 bases in the middle. This CDR3 is 16 amino acids long. Germline V CDR1 and CDR2: SGHRS, YFSETQ. The CDR3 DNA is TGCGCCAGCAGCTTGGACGGGACATTGTACGCTGAAAAACTGTTTTTT. Encoded protein: CASSLDGTLYAEKLFF.

The V gene is TRBV6-1, the J gene TRBJ2-1; 9 nucleotides line up with TRBD2. The CDR3 length is 15 residues. V dropped 0 bases and J dropped 8; count of bases not matched to a gene: 5. The germline gives CDR1 MNHNS, CDR2 SASEGT. CDR3 region: CASSEAASGVYEQFF. CDR3 DNA sequence: TGTGCCAGCAGTGAAGCGGCTAGCGGGGTCTATGAGCAGTTCTTC.

In its sample, this clone was seen once. The gene calls are TRBV4-1 and TRBJ2-5; 8 bases are shared with TRBD2. The J segment lost 0 bases and the V segment lost 3 bases, leaving 6 bases of the junction unmatched. CDR1 and CDR2 (germline): MGHRA, YSYEKL. The CDR3 is made up of 16 amino acids. DNA of the CDR3: TGCGCCAGCAGCCAGGGTTTGACTAGCGACCAAGAGACCCAGTACTTC. It specifies CASSQGLTSDQETQYF.

This clone was recorded a few times. This chain uses TRBV27 with TRBJ2-1; TRBD2 aligns across 10 bases. CDR1 MNHEY and CDR2 SMNVEV come from the germline V gene (reference sequence). The CDR3 runs 14 residues. The ends lost 7 bases at V and 10 bases at J; junction bases unmatched: 10. The CDR3 nucleotides read TGTGCCAGCAAAGGACTAGCGGCTTCAGGGGAGCAGTTCTTC. It translates to CASKGLAASGEQFF.